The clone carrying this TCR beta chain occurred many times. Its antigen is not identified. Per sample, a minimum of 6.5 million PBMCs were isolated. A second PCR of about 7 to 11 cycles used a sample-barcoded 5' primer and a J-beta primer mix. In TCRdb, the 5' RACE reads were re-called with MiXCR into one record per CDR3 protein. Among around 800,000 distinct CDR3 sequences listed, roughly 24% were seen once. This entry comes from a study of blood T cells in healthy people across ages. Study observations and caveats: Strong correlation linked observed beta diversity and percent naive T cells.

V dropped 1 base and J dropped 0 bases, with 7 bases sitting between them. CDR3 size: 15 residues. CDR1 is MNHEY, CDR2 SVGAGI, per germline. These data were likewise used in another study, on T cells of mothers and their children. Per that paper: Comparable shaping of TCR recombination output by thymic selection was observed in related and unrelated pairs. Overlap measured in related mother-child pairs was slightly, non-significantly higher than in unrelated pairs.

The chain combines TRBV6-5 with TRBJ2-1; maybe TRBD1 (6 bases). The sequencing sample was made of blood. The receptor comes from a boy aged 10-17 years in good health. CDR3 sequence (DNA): TGTGCCAGCAGTTACTTAGGGGGCTCCTACAATGAGCAGTTCTTC. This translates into CASSYLGGSYNEQFF.